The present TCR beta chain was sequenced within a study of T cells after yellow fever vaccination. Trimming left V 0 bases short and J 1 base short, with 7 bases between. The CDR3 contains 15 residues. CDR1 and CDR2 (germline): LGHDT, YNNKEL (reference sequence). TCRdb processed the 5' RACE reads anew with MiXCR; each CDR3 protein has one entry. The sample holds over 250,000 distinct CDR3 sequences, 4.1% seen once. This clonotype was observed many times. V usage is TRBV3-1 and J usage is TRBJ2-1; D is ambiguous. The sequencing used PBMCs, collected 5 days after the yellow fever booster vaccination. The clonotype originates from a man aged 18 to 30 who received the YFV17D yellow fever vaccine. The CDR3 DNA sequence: TGTGCCAGCAGCCAAGACCCAGTATCCTACAATGAGCAGTTCTTC. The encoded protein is CASSQDPVSYNEQFF.